This TCR beta chain was found in a study of blood T cell repertoires in COVID-19. In the study overall: The analysed material was cDNA or gDNA that came from T cells, B-cell-depleted T cells, or PBMCs.

The table came from immunoSEQ multiplex PCR; TCRdb's copy has only in-frame clones and leaves some out. The table lists about 120,000 clones, roughly 89% of them singletons. The germline gives CDR1 LGHNT, CDR2 FRNRAP. The V and J ends lost 2 bases and 5 bases respectively, with 15 bases between them. This CDR3 has 15 residues. The sequenced material came from peripheral blood. This receptor was obtained from a man between 35 and 55 years old with acute or convalescent COVID-19. J is TRBJ2-5 and V is TRBV12-5; D is perhaps TRBD1 (5 bases). The CDR3 region is CASGLFRAGIETQYF. The CDR3 DNA follows: TGTGCTAGTGGTTTGTTTCGGGCAGGGATTGAGACCCAGTACTTC.